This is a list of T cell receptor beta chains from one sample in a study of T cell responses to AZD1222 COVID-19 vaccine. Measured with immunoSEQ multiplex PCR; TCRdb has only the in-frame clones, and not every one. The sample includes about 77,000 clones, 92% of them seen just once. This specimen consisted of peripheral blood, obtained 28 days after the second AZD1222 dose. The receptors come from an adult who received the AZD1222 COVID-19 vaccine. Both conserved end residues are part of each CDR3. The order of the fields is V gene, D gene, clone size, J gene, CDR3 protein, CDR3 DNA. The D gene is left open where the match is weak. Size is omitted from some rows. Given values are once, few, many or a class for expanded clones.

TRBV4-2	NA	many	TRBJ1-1	CASSQDVRGGTEAFF	TGTGCCAGCAGCCAAGATGTCAGGGGTGGTACTGAAGCTTTCTTT
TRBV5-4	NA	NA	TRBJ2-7	CASSLGPGTQYEQYF	TGTGCCAGCAGCTTGGGACCCGGGACCCAATACGAGCAGTACTTC
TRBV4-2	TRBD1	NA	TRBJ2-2	CASSQVGSGTGVTGELFF	TGTGCCAGCAGCCAAGTAGGGAGTGGGACAGGGGTCACCGGGGAGCTGTTTTTT
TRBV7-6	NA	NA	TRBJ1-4	CASSLDGRADEKLFF	TGTGCCAGCAGCTTAGACGGCAGGGCGGATGAAAAACTGTTTTTT
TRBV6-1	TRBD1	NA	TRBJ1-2	CASSEEWDRGLSYGYTF	TGTGCCAGCAGTGAAGAATGGGACAGGGGTTTGAGCTATGGCTACACCTTC
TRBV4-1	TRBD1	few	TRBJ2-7	CASSQGTGGRGEQYF	TGCGCCAGCAGCCAAGGGACAGGGGGCCGAGGGGAGCAGTACTTC
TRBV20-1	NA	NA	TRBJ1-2	CSAKQTYGYTF	TGCAGTGCTAAACAGACCTATGGCTACACCTTC
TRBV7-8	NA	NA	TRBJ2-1	CASSYEGSSYNEQFF	TGTGCCAGCAGCTATGAGGGGAGCTCCTACAATGAGCAGTTCTTC
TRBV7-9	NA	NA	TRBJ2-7	CASSSQGYEQYF	TGTGCCAGCAGCTCACAGGGTTACGAGCAGTACTTC
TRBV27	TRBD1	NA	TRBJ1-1	CASSSRTGGTEAFF	TGTGCCAGCAGTTCAAGGACAGGGGGCACTGAAGCTTTCTTT
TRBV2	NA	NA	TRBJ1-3	CASSEGGLSGNTIYF	TGTGCCAGCAGTGAAGGCGGGCTCTCTGGAAACACCATATATTTT
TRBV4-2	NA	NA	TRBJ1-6	CASSQVSSNNSPLHF	TGTGCCAGCAGCCAAGTATCCAGCAATAATTCACCCCTCCACTTT